This T cell receptor (beta chain) is drawn from a study of PD-1 blockade in mismatch repair-deficient tumors. Study background: All were previously treated, progressing patients with 11 to 13 mismatch repair-deficient cancer types.

Sequencing was performed with immunoSEQ multiplex PCR; in TCRdb, only in-frame clones are kept and a portion is missing. Of some 130,000 clones listed, around nine tenths are singletons. About this clone itself: The target antigen is unknown.

This CDR3 comprises 18 residues. Broader study findings: Rapid post-treatment expansion, then contraction, generally preceding radiologic response, marked tumor-resident clones.

Every patient had mismatch repair deficiency by PCR or immunohistochemistry. TCRs were sequenced from a few patients responding to pembrolizumab. This clonotype was obtained from an adult with mismatch repair-deficient cancer. The chain recombines TRBV21-1 with TRBJ2-7; the tabulated D call, TRBD2, remains unverified against the DNA. TRBV21-1 is flagged as a pseudogene. The sample here was peripheral blood, taken 72 weeks after starting pembrolizumab. CDR3 loop: CASSVGGTVAGVSHEQYF. Written as DNA, the CDR3 is TGTGCCAGCAGCGTCGGGGGAACAGTAGCGGGAGTATCCCACGAGCAGTACTTC.